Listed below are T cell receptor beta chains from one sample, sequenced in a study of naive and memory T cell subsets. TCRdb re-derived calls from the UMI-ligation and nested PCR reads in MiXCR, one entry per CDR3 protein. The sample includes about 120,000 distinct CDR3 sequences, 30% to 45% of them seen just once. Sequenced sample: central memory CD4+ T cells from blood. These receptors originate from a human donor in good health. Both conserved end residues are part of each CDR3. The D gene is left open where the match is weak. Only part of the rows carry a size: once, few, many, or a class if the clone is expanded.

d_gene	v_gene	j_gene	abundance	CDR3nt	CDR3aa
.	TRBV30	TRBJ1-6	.	TGTGCCTGGGAGCGCAGCGGCTCCTATAATTCACCCCTCCACTTT	CAWERSGSYNSPLHF
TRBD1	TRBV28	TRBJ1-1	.	TGTGCCAGCAGTACCCTGACAGGGGACAACACTGAAGCTTTCTTT	CASSTLTGDNTEAFF
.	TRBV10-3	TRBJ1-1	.	TGTGCCATCACCCCCACGGGTACTGAAGCTTTCTTT	CAITPTGTEAFF
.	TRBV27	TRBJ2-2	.	TGTGCCAGCAGTTTAGGTCCGAACAGGAGAGCCAACACCGGGGAGCTGTTTTTT	CASSLGPNRRANTGELFF
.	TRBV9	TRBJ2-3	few	TGTGCCAGCAACCCCCGAGGGGGGCATACGCAGTATTTT	CASNPRGGHTQYF
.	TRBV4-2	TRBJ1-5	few	TGTGCCAGCAGCCGCGAACAGGGTCCCAATCAGCCCCAGCATTTT	CASSREQGPNQPQHF
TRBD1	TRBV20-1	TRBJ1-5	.	TGCAGTGCACAGGGGGCGATTGGCAATCAGCCCCAGCATTTT	CSAQGAIGNQPQHF
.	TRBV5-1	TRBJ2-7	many	TGCGCCAGCAGCTTGCGGGGAACTAGCACTCGTCCCTACGAGCAGTACTTC	CASSLRGTSTRPYEQYF
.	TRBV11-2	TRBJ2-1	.	TGTGCCAGCAGATCAACAGGGACCTACAATGAGCAGTTCTTC	CASRSTGTYNEQFF
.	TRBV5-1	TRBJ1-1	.	TGCGCCAGCGCACCTCGTATAAACACTGAAGCTTTCTTT	CASAPRINTEAFF
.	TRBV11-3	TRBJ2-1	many	TGTGCCAGCAGTTACGGAAACAGGGCCGAGCAGTTCTTC	CASSYGNRAEQFF
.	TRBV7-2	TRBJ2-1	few	TGTGCCAGCAGCTTATCCGTTTCAGGTCGCGAGCAGTTCTTC	CASSLSVSGREQFF
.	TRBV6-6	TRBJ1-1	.	TGTGCCAGCAGTTTCGACACTGAAGCTTTCTTT	CASSFDTEAFF
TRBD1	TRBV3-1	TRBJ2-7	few	TGTGCCAGCAGACGAACAGGGGAAGAGCAGTACTTC	CASRRTGEEQYF
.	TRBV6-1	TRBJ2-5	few	TGTGCCAGCAGTCCCCGGGGGACCAGGGGGTTCGAGACCCAGTACTTC	CASSPRGTRGFETQYF
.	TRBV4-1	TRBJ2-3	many	TGCGCCAGCAGCCAAGATGAGGCAGGGGCCCTCATGGATACGCAGTATTTT	CASSQDEAGALMDTQYF
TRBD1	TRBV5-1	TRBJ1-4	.	TGCGCCAGCAGCATGGGACAGAAAGCAACTAATGAAAAACTGTTTTTT	CASSMGQKATNEKLFF
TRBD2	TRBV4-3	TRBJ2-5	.	TGCGCCAGCAGCCAAGGGCTCCCTAGCGGGGGTTGGGAGACCCAGTACTTC	CASSQGLPSGGWETQYF
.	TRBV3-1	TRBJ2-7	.	TGTGCCAGCAGCCAAGTTAGAGGAGGCGAGCAGTACTTC	CASSQVRGGEQYF
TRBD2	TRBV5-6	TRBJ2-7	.	TGTGCCAGCAGCTTCGGGACTAGCGGGGGCTACGAGCAGTACTTC	CASSFGTSGGYEQYF
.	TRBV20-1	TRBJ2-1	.	TGCAGTGCTAGTAGGGGTTCCGGGAGTTCATACAATGAGCAGTTCTTC	CSASRGSGSSYNEQFF
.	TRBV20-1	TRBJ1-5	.	TGCAGTGCTAGACAGGGGAATGGGGGCAATCAGCCCCAGCATTTT	CSARQGNGGNQPQHF
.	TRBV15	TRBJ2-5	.	TGTGCCACCAGCAGAGATTTGGCGGAAGAGACCCAGTACTTC	CATSRDLAEETQYF
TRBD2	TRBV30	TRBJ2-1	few	TGTGCCTGGAGTGTTTTAGGCCTAGCGGCCTACAATGAGCAGTTCTTC	CAWSVLGLAAYNEQFF
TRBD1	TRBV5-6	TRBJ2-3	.	TGTGCCAGCAGCTTAGGGACAGGGAAAGGGGATACGCAGTATTTT	CASSLGTGKGDTQYF
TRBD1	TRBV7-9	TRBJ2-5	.	TGTGCCAGCAGCTTAGACGTCAGGGGGAATGAAGAGACCCAGTACTTC	CASSLDVRGNEETQYF
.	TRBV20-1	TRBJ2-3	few	TGCAGTGCTAGTATCGGGGTGGGAGATACGCAGTATTTT	CSASIGVGDTQYF
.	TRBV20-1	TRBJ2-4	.	TGCAGTGCCCGAAGGGGTCCTGCCGCCAAAAACATTCAGTACTTC	CSARRGPAAKNIQYF
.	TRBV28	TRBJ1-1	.	TGTGCCAGCGGAAGTCACGGCCTCAGGATCGCTGAAGCTTTCTTT	CASGSHGLRIAEAFF
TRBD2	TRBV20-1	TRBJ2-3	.	TGCAGTGCTAGAGACCCTAGCGGGCCTAGCACAGATACGCAGTATTTT	CSARDPSGPSTDTQYF
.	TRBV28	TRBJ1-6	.	TGTGCCAGCAGTTTGCCAGGAGCTGTAAATTCACCCCTCCACTTT	CASSLPGAVNSPLHF
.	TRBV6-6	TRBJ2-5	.	TGTGCCAGCAGTTATAGGGTACAGGAGACCCAGTACTTC	CASSYRVQETQYF
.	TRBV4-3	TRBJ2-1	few	TGCGCCAGCAGGAGGACCGGATACAATGAGCAGTTCTTC	CASRRTGYNEQFF
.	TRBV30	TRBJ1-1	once	TGTGCCTGGAGGGGCCAGACTATGAACACTGAAGCTTTCTTT	CAWRGQTMNTEAFF
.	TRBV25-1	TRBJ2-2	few	TGTGCCAGCACCAAAGGGACCGGGGAGCTGTTTTTT	CASTKGTGELFF
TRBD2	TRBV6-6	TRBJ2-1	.	TGTGCCAGCAGGTTAGACGCCCTAGCGGGAGGGGTGGAGGAGCAGTTCTTC	CASRLDALAGGVEEQFF
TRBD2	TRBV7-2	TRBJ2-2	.	TGTGCCAGCAGGGGGGGGGCCGGGGAGCTGTTTTTT	CASRGGAGELFF
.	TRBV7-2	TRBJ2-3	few	TGTGCCAGCAGCTTGGGGGGACCTAGCACAGATACGCAGTATTTT	CASSLGGPSTDTQYF
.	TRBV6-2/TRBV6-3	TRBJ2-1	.	TGTGCCGCTAGCCCCTCAGGCGGGAATGAGCAGTTCTTC	CAASPSGGNEQFF
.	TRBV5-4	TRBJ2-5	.	TGTGCCAGCAGCTCCGCCCCGACGGGCCGCCAAGAGACCCAGTACTTC	CASSSAPTGRQETQYF